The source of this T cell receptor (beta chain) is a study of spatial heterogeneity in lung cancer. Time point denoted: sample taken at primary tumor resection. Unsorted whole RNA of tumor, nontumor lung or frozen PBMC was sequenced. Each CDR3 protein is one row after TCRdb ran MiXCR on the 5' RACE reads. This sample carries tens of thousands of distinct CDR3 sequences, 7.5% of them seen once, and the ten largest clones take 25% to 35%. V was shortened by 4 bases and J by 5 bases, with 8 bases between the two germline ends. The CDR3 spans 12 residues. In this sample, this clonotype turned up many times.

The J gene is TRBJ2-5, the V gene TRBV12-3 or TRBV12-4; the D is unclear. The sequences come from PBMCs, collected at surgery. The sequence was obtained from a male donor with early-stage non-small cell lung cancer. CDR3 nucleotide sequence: TGTGCCAGCAGTTCATTGATGGAGACCCAGTACTTC. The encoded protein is CASSSLMETQYF.